This T cell receptor beta chain appears in the sequencing data of a study of blood T cells in healthy people across ages. Each of the donors had approximately 10 milliliters of peripheral blood drawn into EDTA-treated Vacutainer tubes. For the second PCR, which ran for roughly 6 to 11 cycles, a sample-barcoded 5' primer and a J-beta primer mix were used. Each CDR3 protein gets one entry after TCRdb re-called the 5' RACE reads with MiXCR. The profile shows around 600,000 distinct CDR3 sequences, 45% to 55% of them singletons. This receptor was obtained from a man of 80 years or more in good health. Sequenced material: blood.

For the CDR3, the DNA is TGTGCCAGCAGTGACTCGGCTAGCGGGGGGAATTTGGTTCATGGCACAGATACGCAGTATTTT. This gives the protein CASSDSASGGNLVHGTDTQYF. This chain links TRBV2 with TRBJ2-3, with 11 bases aligning to TRBD2. Germline CDR1 SNHLY, CDR2 FYNNEI. CDR3 length: 21 amino acids. V dropped 3 bases and J dropped 1; count of bases not matched to a gene: 18.